The 19 T cell receptor beta chains below come from one sample, sequenced in a study of cytomegalovirus exposure and HLA in healthy donors. 13 Jbeta primers and 60 Vbeta primers were used for the PCR. Sequencing was performed with immunoSEQ multiplex PCR; in TCRdb, only in-frame clones are kept and a portion is missing. In the table there are about 200,000 clones, 65% to 85% of which are singletons. Sequenced: PBMCs. The receptors were gathered from a boy aged 2 to 9 in good health and CMV-seronegative.

The chain has TRBV4-1 and TRBJ2-3; 7 bases are a match to TRBD1. V was pared by 3 bases and J by 5 bases, with 5 bases of the junction left unmatched. The CDR3 spans 14 residues. The germline CDR1 and CDR2 sequences are MGHRA and YSYEKL. CDR3 nucleotide sequence: TGCGCCAGCAGCCAGAGGGGGCGCGGAGATACGCAGTATTTT. Translated, it gives CASSQRGRGDTQYF.

The chain employs TRBV5-6 and TRBJ1-2; tentatively, D is TRBD1 (5 bases). The ends were cut back, 5 bases at V and 3 bases at J, with 11 bases in the middle. Looked up from germline, CDR1 is SGHDT and CDR2 is YYEEEE. The CDR3 loop spans 13 amino acids. CDR3 protein: CASRFLGDYGYTF. The CDR3 DNA follows: TGTGCCAGCAGGTTTTTAGGGGACTATGGCTACACCTTC.

This chain joins TRBV19 and TRBJ2-3; D possibly corresponds to TRBD1 (5 bases). V was pared by 8 bases and J by 1 base, with 16 bases between. Germline CDR1 and CDR2: LNHDA and SQIVND (reference sequence). The length of the CDR3 is 15 residues. DNA for the CDR3: TGTGCCAGTCAGTCATGGGTAGGGGGCACAGATACGCAGTATTTT. Translating gives CASQSWVGGTDTQYF.

The chain uses TRBV23-1 and TRBJ2-7, with 7 bases lining up with TRBD2. TRBV23-1 is annotated as an ORF whose role is uncertain. The junction had 19 bases not matched to a gene; V was cut back by 0 bases and J by 5 bases. The CDR3 runs to 19 residues. CDR3 in DNA: TGCGCCAGCAGTCAATCGAACTGCGGGGGAGCAGCCGGGGATCACGAGCAGTACTTC. Translation: CASSQSNCGGAAGDHEQYF.

This clone was observed a single time. CDR3 nucleotide sequence: TGTGCCAGCAGCTTGGGACAGGGATCAGGAGAGACCCAGTACTTC. Translated, it gives CASSLGQGSGETQYF. V usage is TRBV5-4 and J usage is TRBJ2-5; 7 bases are a match to TRBD1. The CDR3 extends over 15 amino acids. Unmatched junction bases numbered 6, after V lost 0 bases and J lost 4 bases. From germline, CDR1 is SGHNT and CDR2 YYREEE (reference sequence).

The chain couples TRBV2 to TRBJ1-4; 9 nucleotides align to TRBD1. The CDR3 is 14 residues long. The trim removed 6 bases at V and 5 bases at J, leaving 4 bases unmatched. CDR1 is SNHLY, CDR2 FYNNEI, per germline. CDR3 region: CASSRDRVNEKLFF. In DNA, the CDR3 is TGTGCCAGCAGCCGGGACAGGGTAAATGAAAAACTGTTTTTT.

V usage is TRBV21-1 and J usage is TRBJ1-2; TRBD1 is taken as the D call from the table, unchecked against the DNA. TRBV21-1 is classified as a pseudogene. The CDR3 has 15 residues. The CDR3 DNA follows: TGTGCCAGCAGCAAATCCAGGACAGCCGAATATGGCTACACCTTC. Encoded protein: CASSKSRTAEYGYTF.

The J gene is TRBJ2-5, the V gene TRBV7-2, with 10 bases matching TRBD2. The CDR3 totals 14 residues. With 5 bases clipped from V and 4 bases from J, the junction kept 4 bases outside the gene matches. CDR1 SGHTA and CDR2 FQGNSA come from the germline V gene. The CDR3 protein is CASSKGLAVETQYF. For the CDR3, the DNA is TGTGCCAGCAGCAAAGGACTAGCGGTAGAGACCCAGTACTTC.

This chain connects TRBV4-3 to TRBJ1-3; D unclear. Trimming shortened V by 4 bases and J by 2 bases, and 6 bases separated the two germline ends. The CDR3 is made up of 13 amino acids. CDR1 is LGHNA and CDR2 is YSLEER in the germline V gene. The CDR3 protein is CASSPETGNTIYF. The CDR3 DNA sequence: TGCGCCAGCAGCCCTGAGACTGGAAACACCATATATTTT.

The chain couples TRBV5-4 to TRBJ1-2, with 7 bases aligning to TRBD1. V shed 3 bases, J shed 0 bases, and the junction held 2 bases outside the gene matches. This CDR3 has 14 residues. CDR1 is SGHNT, CDR2 YYREEE, per germline (reference sequence). DNA of the CDR3: TGTGCCAGCAGCTCGACAGGGCCTAACTATGGCTACACCTTC. Protein sequence: CASSSTGPNYGYTF. Using reference TRBV5-4 and TRBJ1-2 for the parts outside the CDR3, the full variable domain is ETGVTQSPTHLIKTRGQQVTLRCSSQSGHNTVSWYQQALGQGPQFIFQYYREEENGRGNFPPRFSGLQFPNYSSELNVNALELDDSALYLCASSSTGPNYGYTFGSGTRLTVV.

This clone has a single count. Compared with germline, one end of the junction differs, possibly owing to a read error. The chain joins TRBV9 to TRBJ1-2; D is ambiguous. In germline, CDR1 is SGDLS, CDR2 YYNGEE. CDR3 length: 12 amino acids. CDR3 DNA: TGTGCCAGCAGCTCCCCCCTCAGCGAAGTTGGGTTC. Its protein product is CASSSPLSEVGF.

The rearrangement links TRBV12-1 to TRBJ1-6. TRBV12-1 is noted as a pseudogene. CDR3 length: 15 residues. The CDR3 reads CASTRRGSLDSPLHF. The CDR3 nucleotides are TGTGCCAGCACCCGACGGGGAAGTTTGGATTCACCCCTCCACTTT.

To note about this clone: This specimen includes other DNA sequences encoding the same CDR3. The chain couples TRBV30 to TRBJ2-3, with D possibly matching TRBD2 (6 bases). The germline gives CDR1 GTSNPN, CDR2 SVGIG (reference sequence). CDR3 size: 12 residues. The V end was cut by 2 bases, the J end by 4 bases, with 7 bases between. DNA for the CDR3: TGTGCCTGGAGTTCGGGGGCAGATACGCAGTATTTT. Residues: CAWSSGADTQYF.

The chain couples TRBV9 to TRBJ2-1, with 8 bases aligning to TRBD2. Germline CDR1 reads SGDLS; CDR2 reads YYNGEE. The CDR3 totals 12 residues. J was trimmed by 9 bases and V by 9 bases; bases with no gene match: 8. The CDR3 here is CATGGGKGEQFF. The CDR3 DNA is TGTGCCACCGGGGGGGGCAAAGGTGAGCAGTTCTTC.

The chain joins TRBV28 to TRBJ1-1; 8 nucleotides line up with TRBD1. The CDR3 covers 15 residues. Germline V gene data show CDR1 as MDHEN and CDR2 as SYDVKM. V was pared by 4 bases and J by 4 bases, with 8 bases of the junction left unmatched. CDR3 nucleotides: TGTGCCAGCAGTTCCGCAGGGGGCTTCTCCACTGAAGCTTTCTTT. This translates into CASSSAGGFSTEAFF.

The rearrangement uses TRBV6-5 and TRBJ2-7, with 8 bases identical to TRBD2. Germline-derived CDR1 and CDR2 are MNHEY and SVGAGI. Trimming removed 6 bases from V and 5 bases from J; junction bases left unmatched: 12. The length of the CDR3 is 15 residues. The CDR3 nucleotides read TGTGCCAGCAGACCTCGGCCAGCGGGGGCCGACGAGCAGTACTTC. Amino acid sequence: CASRPRPAGADEQYF.

The rearrangement joins TRBV4-1 to TRBJ1-2, with TRBD1 matching 10 bases. Trimming removed 1 base from V and 4 bases from J; junction bases left unmatched: 12. The V gene's germline CDR1 is MGHRA and CDR2 YSYEKL. This CDR3 comprises 18 residues. CDR3 nucleotide sequence: TGCGCCAGCAGCCAAGCCAGGACAGGGGGTCGTCGGGTCTATGGCTACACCTTC. It is translated as CASSQARTGGRRVYGYTF.

Turning to this clone: The sample contains more than one DNA sequence encoding this CDR3. The genes are TRBV4-2 and TRBJ1-2; D uncertain. The V gene's germline CDR1 is LGHNA and CDR2 YNFKEQ. V lost 0 bases and J 8 bases, leaving 16 bases between the germline ends. The CDR3 covers 15 residues. CDR3 amino acids: CASSQEAPGVYGYTF. The CDR3 DNA is TGTGCCAGCAGCCAAGAAGCGCCGGGAGTGTACGGCTACACCTTC.

The V and J genes are TRBV7-3 and TRBJ2-2, with 7 bases matching TRBD1. The CDR3 length is 14 residues. Germline values: CDR1 SGHTA, CDR2 FQGTGA. Losses at the gene ends were 4 bases for V and 4 bases for J; bases not matched to a gene: 3. Written as DNA, the CDR3 is TGTGCCAGCAGCTCGACAGGGACCACCGGGGAGCTGTTTTTT. It yields the protein CASSSTGTTGELFF.